The T cell receptor beta chain described here comes from a study of T cell responses to AZD1222 COVID-19 vaccine. Findings and limits, study-wide: Repertoire sampling occurred only after the peak T cell response. Baseline seropositivity characterized only a handful of AZD1222 recipients. Females made up more of the donors, who were largely white British, and clonal diversity may have come out too low.

In regard to this clone: Its specificity is unknown.

Assay: immunoSEQ multiplex PCR; the TCRdb copy retains only in-frame clones and omits some. The sample contains 200,000 or so clones, approximately 94% of which appear only once. Germline lookup yields CDR1 SGHTA and CDR2 FQGNSA. The CDR3 has 16 amino acids. V lost 4 bases and J 8 bases, leaving 23 bases between the germline ends. This chain links TRBV7-2 with TRBJ1-2; tentatively, D is TRBD1 (5 bases). This sample comprised peripheral blood, obtained on day 0 of MenACWY control vaccination. The source is an adult in good health. CDR3 in amino acids: CASSSGLRTSGEGYTF. CDR3 nucleotides: TGTGCCAGCAGCTCCGGTCTGAGGACCTCGGGGGAGGGCTACACCTTC.